The TCR beta chain described here comes from a study of T cell changes during pregnancy in multiple sclerosis. V lost 4 bases and J lost 5; bases outside the gene matches: 7. The CDR3 is 14 residues long. The germline V gene encodes CDR1 SGHRS and CDR2 YFSETQ. Only in-frame clones appear in the TCRdb table, and some are missing; sequencing was by immunoSEQ multiplex PCR. The table includes tens of thousands of clones, 88% detected once. This chain uses TRBV5-1 with TRBJ2-7; 9 bases match TRBD2. Material: CD8+ T cells from peripheral blood mononuclear cells, obtained after pregnancy. This receptor was identified in a female donor in good health, enrolled as a control in a pregnancy study. This CDR3 reads CASSLRGGQDEQYF. The CDR3, as DNA: TGCGCCAGCAGCCTGCGGGGGGGCCAGGACGAGCAGTACTTC. The full variable domain, rest sourced from reference TRBV5-1 and TRBJ2-7, is KAGVTQTPRYLIKTRGQQVTLSCSPISGHRSVSWYQQTPGQGLQFLFEYFSETQRNKGNFPGRFSGRQFSNSRSEMNVSTLELGDSALYLCASSLRGGQDEQYFGPGTRLTVT.